The 11 T cell receptor beta chains presented below share a single source sample, sequenced in a study of OX40 agonist ivuxolimab in advanced cancers. Libraries were prepared by immunoSEQ multiplex PCR; TCRdb keeps only in-frame clonotypes and omits some of them. In the table there are just over 80,000 clones, approximately 91% of which are singletons. Sequencing was performed on CD4+ or CD8+ T cells sorted from blood, taken in a trial of the OX40 agonist ivuxolimab. The receptors stem from an adult with an advanced solid tumor such as melanoma, head and neck, liver or kidney cancer.

V and J are TRBV6-1 and TRBJ2-5; 7 bases fit TRBD1. Per the germline V gene, CDR1 is MNHNS and CDR2 is SASEGT. The CDR3 extends over 14 amino acids. The trim removed 5 bases at V and 1 base at J, leaving 4 bases unmatched. The CDR3 DNA reads as TGTGCCAGCAGTCCCTGGGACAGCCAAGAGACCCAGTACTTC. Its protein product is CASSPWDSQETQYF.

The chain couples TRBV25-1 to TRBJ2-7; D perhaps matches TRBD2 (6 bases). CDR1 is MGHDK, CDR2 SYGVNS, per germline. The ends were cut back, 7 bases at V and 2 bases at J, with 12 bases in the middle. CDR3 length: 13 residues. CDR3 in amino acids: CASIGGRAYEQYF. CDR3 DNA sequence: TGTGCCAGCATAGGAGGGCGGGCCTACGAGCAGTACTTC.

This clone was observed once. V is TRBV5-8 and J is TRBJ2-1; D is unclear. V gave up 3 bases and J gave up 9 bases, with 7 bases separating them. CDR3 length equals 11 residues. Germline CDR1 SGHTS, CDR2 YDEGEE. The CDR3: CASSSQFEQFF. Written as DNA, the CDR3 is TGTGCCAGCAGCTCCCAGTTTGAGCAGTTCTTC.

The chain links TRBV10-3 to TRBJ1-1; D call uncertain. The CDR3 totals 13 residues. The germline V gene has CDR1 ENHRY and CDR2 SYGVKD. The V end lost 6 bases, the J end lost 0 bases, and 8 bases lay between the germline ends. CDR3 DNA: TGTGCCATCAGCCCCAACCTGAACACTGAAGCTTTCTTT. Translated, it gives CAISPNLNTEAFF.

The chain couples TRBV11-2 to TRBJ2-5; D unclear. The CDR3 is 14 residues long. The germline V and J ends were trimmed by 1 base and 3 bases, with 9 bases remaining between them. Germline CDR1 is SGHAT and CDR2 is FQNNGV. The CDR3, as DNA: TGTGCCAGCAGCTTAGGGTGGCAGGAAGAGACCCAGTACTTC. This encodes CASSLGWQEETQYF.

The chain recombines TRBV11-2 with TRBJ1-2; D is possibly TRBD1 (6 bases). V was cut by 2 bases and J by 2 bases, with 12 bases left in between. The CDR3 is made up of 15 amino acids. Per the germline V gene, CDR1 is SGHAT and CDR2 is FQNNGV. The CDR3 DNA reads TGTGCCAGCAGCTTATTAGTAGGACAGAACTATGGCTACACCTTC. Translating it yields CASSLLVGQNYGYTF.

The chain employs TRBV27 and TRBJ2-1, with 10 bases lining up with TRBD1. Germline V gene sequence: CDR1 MNHEY, CDR2 SMNVEV (reference sequence). This CDR3 region has 16 residues. Unmatched junction bases numbered 11, after V lost 5 bases and J lost 7 bases. As DNA, the CDR3 is TGTGCCAGCAGTCCCCTTGGGACAGGGGCTCGGAATGAGCAGTTCTTC. Protein sequence: CASSPLGTGARNEQFF.

This clone was observed a few times. The sample contains more than one DNA sequence encoding this CDR3. The J gene is TRBJ2-4, the V gene TRBV11-2; 7 nucleotides agree with TRBD2. This CDR3 comprises 14 residues. The ends lost 2 bases at V and 5 bases at J; junction bases unmatched: 3. From germline, CDR1 is SGHAT and CDR2 FQNNGV. CDR3: CASSLMLAENIQYF. The CDR3 DNA reads as TGTGCCAGCAGCTTAATGCTAGCGGAAAACATTCAGTACTTC.

This chain uses TRBV5-1 with TRBJ2-3, with D perhaps TRBD2 (7 bases). V lost 0 bases to trimming and J lost 7 bases, with 24 bases between them. This CDR3 comprises 18 residues. The germline CDR1 and CDR2 sequences are SGHRS and YFSETQ. This CDR3 reads CASSLAPARGGEIYTQYF. The CDR3 nucleotides are TGCGCCAGCAGCTTGGCACCTGCTAGGGGGGGGGAAATTTATACGCAGTATTTT.

This clone was counted a single time. The rearrangement links TRBV18 to TRBJ1-5; 10 bases are a match to TRBD1. Germline lookup yields CDR1 KGHSH and CDR2 LQKENI. The CDR3 has 14 residues. Germline trimming cut 3 bases from V and 9 bases from J; bases unmatched to any gene: 5. CDR3 DNA sequence: TGTGCCAGCTCACCTGGGACAGGGGAACGGCCCCAGCATTTT. As protein: CASSPGTGERPQHF.

This rearrangement joins TRBV7-2 to TRBJ2-3; D is ambiguous. V was pared by 3 bases and J by 1 base, with 8 bases between. The CDR3 totals 14 residues. CDR1 SGHTA and CDR2 FQGNSA come from the germline V gene. The CDR3 loop is CASSFRPGTDTQYF. CDR3 DNA: TGTGCCAGCAGCTTCAGACCAGGCACAGATACGCAGTATTTT.